Listed below are T cell receptor beta chains from one sample, sequenced in a study of technical replicates of blood from several donors. Libraries were prepared by immunoSEQ multiplex PCR; TCRdb keeps only in-frame clonotypes and omits some of them. The sample holds about 88,000 clones, over 90% seen once. The sample taken for sequencing was T cells isolated from PBMCs. The source is a human donor in good health. Each CDR3 is given with its conserved first and last residue. A D gene is named only where the DNA matches it firmly. A row's size may be missing; if present it is once, few, many or a size class.

cdr3_aa cdr3_nt clone_size v_call d_call j_call
CSVETATYEQYF TGCAGCGTTGAAACAGCCACCTACGAGCAGTACTTC . TRBV29-1 . TRBJ2-7
CASSLNPSSADTQYF TGTGCCAGCAGCTTAAACCCTAGTAGTGCAGATACGCAGTATTTT . TRBV11-2 . TRBJ2-3
CASSIVDRAKNIQYF TGTGCCAGTAGTATAGTGGACAGAGCCAAAAACATTCAGTACTTC few TRBV19 . TRBJ2-4
CASSLSLRTEAFF TGTGCCAGCAGCTTAAGTTTGAGGACTGAAGCTTTCTTT . TRBV13 . TRBJ1-1
CASNVEPGVGYTF TGTGCCAGCAATGTGGAGCCAGGGGTCGGCTACACCTTC . TRBV6-1 . TRBJ1-2
CASSYLQGDEAFF TGTGCCAGCAGTTACTTGCAGGGCGATGAAGCTTTCTTT . TRBV6-5 . TRBJ1-1
CASRRRDEQYF TGTGCCAGCAGGAGGAGGGACGAGCAGTACTTC . TRBV6-6 . TRBJ2-7
CASSLNTGGMAEAFF TGTGCCAGCAGCTTAAACACGGGGGGTATGGCTGAAGCTTTCTTT . TRBV11-2 . TRBJ1-1
CASSGSAYEQYF TGTGCCAGTTCGGGGAGCGCCTACGAGCAGTACTTC . TRBV19 . TRBJ2-7
CASSPAIEAGEAFF TGTGCCAGCTCACCAGCTATCGAAGCGGGTGAAGCTTTCTTT . TRBV18 . TRBJ1-1
CASSLGSRVYSPLHF TGTGCCAGCAGTTTGGGGTCCAGGGTCTATTCACCCCTCCACTTT . TRBV27 . TRBJ1-6
CASKRTGFTDTQYF TGTGCCAGCAAGAGGACGGGGTTCACAGATACGCAGTATTTT . TRBV2 . TRBJ2-3
CAISDGKREVQEAQYF TGTGCCATCAGTGATGGGAAGCGGGAGGTTCAAGAGGCCCAGTACTTC . TRBV10-3 TRBD2 TRBJ2-5
CASSPTEQGYTDTQYF TGTGCCAGCAGCCCTACAGAACAGGGGTACACAGATACGCAGTATTTT . TRBV7-3 TRBD1 TRBJ2-3
CASSFHSLLYQPQHF TGTGCCAGCAGTTTTCACAGCCTTCTTTATCAGCCCCAGCATTTT . TRBV28 . TRBJ1-5
CSGGLYNEQFF TGCAGCGGTGGACTATACAATGAGCAGTTCTTC . TRBV29-1 . TRBJ2-1
CASTGGHEQYF TGTGCCAGCACGGGGGGACACGAGCAGTACTTC . TRBV6-5 TRBD2 TRBJ2-7
CAWSRAGGVYNEQFF TGTGCCTGGAGTAGAGCGGGAGGGGTCTACAATGAGCAGTTCTTC . TRBV30 TRBD2 TRBJ2-1
CASSLEGQLNSNQPQHF TGCGCCAGCAGCTTGGAGGGACAGCTAAATAGCAATCAGCCCCAGCATTTT . TRBV10-1 TRBD1 TRBJ1-5
CASSLWRGLNEQYF TGTGCCAGCAGTTTGTGGAGGGGATTAAACGAGCAGTACTTC . TRBV27 . TRBJ2-7
CASSSGRQGAYNEQFF TGTGCCAGCAGCTCAGGGCGACAGGGGGCCTACAATGAGCAGTTCTTC . TRBV7-9 TRBD1 TRBJ2-1
CASSPSSGNINVRQFF TGTGCCAGCAGTCCATCTAGCGGGAATATCAACGTACGCCAGTTCTTC . TRBV27 TRBD2 TRBJ2-1
CASSLSQVNTGELFF TGTGCCAGCAGCTTGAGTCAGGTGAACACCGGGGAGCTGTTTTTT . TRBV5-8 . TRBJ2-2
CASGLGGGTEAFF TGTGCCAGCGGGCTCGGGGGGGGCACTGAAGCTTTCTTT . TRBV7-3 . TRBJ1-1
CASSVVSSYNEQFF TGTGCCAGCAGCGTGGTGAGCTCCTACAATGAGCAGTTCTTC few TRBV9 . TRBJ2-1
CASSVLQGLGTEAFF TGTGCCAGCAGCGTACTTCAGGGGCTCGGCACTGAAGCTTTCTTT few TRBV9 . TRBJ1-1
CAWSVTSYEQYF TGTGCCTGGAGCGTTACTAGCTACGAGCAGTACTTC . TRBV30 . TRBJ2-7
CASSVTGGASGANVLTF TGTGCCAGCAGCGTCACAGGGGGCGCTTCTGGGGCCAACGTCCTGACTTTC . TRBV9 TRBD1 TRBJ2-6
CASSVGGGQGAYEQYF TGTGCCAGCAGCGTAGGAGGCGGACAGGGGGCCTACGAGCAGTACTTC . TRBV9 TRBD1 TRBJ2-7
CARHDTWGDEQYF TGTGCCCGGCATGACACCTGGGGAGACGAGCAGTACTTC . TRBV30 . TRBJ2-7
CATSRGQPTTYEQYF TGTGCCACCAGCAGAGGACAGCCTACTACCTACGAGCAGTACTTC . TRBV15 . TRBJ2-7
CASSGGGGRTYNEQFF TGTGCCAGCAGTGGGGGGGGCGGGAGAACCTACAATGAGCAGTTCTTC . TRBV6-1 . TRBJ2-1
CASSTHRTGSGNTIYF TGTGCCAGCAGCACTCACCGCACAGGGTCTGGAAACACCATATATTTT . TRBV7-6 . TRBJ1-3
CASSLRTSGSRADTQYF TGTGCCAGCAGCTTGAGGACTAGCGGGAGCCGGGCAGATACGCAGTATTTT . TRBV5-6 TRBD2 TRBJ2-3
CASSQERAGATDTQYF TGTGCCAGCAGCCAAGAACGAGCGGGAGCCACAGATACGCAGTATTTT . TRBV4-2 TRBD2 TRBJ2-3
CASSESLIGVGEKLFF TGTGCCAGCAGTGAATCGCTGATAGGGGTTGGCGAAAAACTGTTTTTT . TRBV6-1 . TRBJ1-4
CAWSVRGTEAFF TGTGCCTGGAGTGTACGGGGGACTGAAGCTTTCTTT . TRBV30 . TRBJ1-1
CASSLAWREAYEQYF TGTGCCAGCAGCTTGGCTTGGCGGGAGGCCTACGAGCAGTACTTC . TRBV5-6 TRBD2 TRBJ2-7
CASSLYRGTEAFF TGTGCCAGTAGTCTATACAGGGGAACTGAAGCTTTCTTT . TRBV19 TRBD1 TRBJ1-1
CASSLAGRWNTEAFF TGTGCCAGCAGCTTGGCCGGCAGGTGGAACACTGAAGCTTTCTTT . TRBV5-6 . TRBJ1-1